This T cell receptor beta chain was profiled in a study of blood T cell repertoires in COVID-19. Turning to the study itself: Some COVID-19 samples were acute and others convalescent; all came from the United States, Italy and Spain. Sources were T cells, B-cell-depleted T cells, or PBMCs; the material itself was cDNA or gDNA.

This clone occurred a few times. The CDR3 sequence is 13 residues long. Between the trimmed V and J ends, which lost 2 bases and 3 bases, there was a span of 6 bases. In the original workflow: Estimated nucleated cell counts came from reference gene primer amplification. Profiled with immunoSEQ multiplex PCR; TCRdb holds only in-frame clones, not every one. V and J calls and clone size are copied from that table; D and trimming were computed from the DNA. Here the sample spans 70,000 to 100,000 clones, roughly 70% being singletons. The chain links TRBV12-3 or TRBV12-4 to TRBJ2-3; D remains ambiguous. The source is a woman between 55 and 75 years old in a cohort sampled during active or convalescent COVID-19. The sequenced material came from peripheral blood. The CDR3 spells CASSLYNTDTQYF. The CDR3 nucleotides read TGTGCCAGCAGTTTATACAATACAGATACGCAGTATTTT.